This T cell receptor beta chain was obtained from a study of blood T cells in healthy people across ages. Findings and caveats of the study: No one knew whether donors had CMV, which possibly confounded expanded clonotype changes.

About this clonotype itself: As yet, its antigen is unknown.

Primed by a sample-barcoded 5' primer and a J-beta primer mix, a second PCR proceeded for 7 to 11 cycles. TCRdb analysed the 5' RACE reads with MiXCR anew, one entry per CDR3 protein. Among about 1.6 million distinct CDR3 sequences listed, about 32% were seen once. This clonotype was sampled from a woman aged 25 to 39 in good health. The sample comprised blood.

CDR3: CASSQPGGVYNEQFF. CDR3 in DNA: TGTGCCAGCAGCCAACCCGGGGGGGTATACAATGAGCAGTTCTTC. The chain uses TRBV4-2 and TRBJ2-1, with TRBD2 matching over 8 bases. J was trimmed by 4 bases and V by 2 bases; bases with no gene match: 4. Germline CDR1 is LGHNA and CDR2 is YNFKEQ. This CDR3 comprises 15 residues.